Below, 19 T cell receptor beta chains from the same sample are listed, as sequenced in a study of blood T cell repertoires in COVID-19. Using immunoSEQ multiplex PCR, the repertoire was profiled, and TCRdb retains in-frame clones only, with some absent. This table holds approximately 310,000 clones, 80% to 90% found once. Sequenced sample: PBMCs or T cells enriched from blood (not recorded which). The receptors come from a man aged 30 to 45 who had recovered from COVID-19.

This sequence joins TRBV6-4 and TRBJ2-3; 8 bases are shared with TRBD1. The CDR3 sequence is 15 residues long. V gave up 3 bases and J gave up 1 base; unmatched junction bases: 3. The V gene's germline CDR1 is MRHNA and CDR2 SNTAGT. The CDR3 loop reads CASSEGGQGTDTQYF. Here the CDR3 DNA reads TGTGCCAGCAGTGAGGGGGGACAGGGCACAGATACGCAGTATTTT.

J is TRBJ1-2 and V is TRBV5-1, with no clear D. CDR3 length: 13 residues. Germline CDR1 SGHRS, CDR2 YFSETQ. V lost 0 bases, J lost 7 bases, and 10 bases lay in between. CDR3 sequence: CASSLDLGGGYTF. CDR3 sequence (DNA): TGCGCCAGCAGCTTGGACCTTGGCGGTGGCTACACCTTC.

V usage is TRBV3-1 (or the pseudogene TRBV3-2) and J usage is TRBJ2-5; 8 bases line up with TRBD2. The CDR3 runs 14 residues. CDR1 and CDR2 (germline): LGHDT, YNNKEL (reference sequence). Trimming removed 6 bases from V and 5 bases from J; junction bases left unmatched: 8. The CDR3 DNA follows: TGTGCCAGCAGAGACGGGGGGGCCGCGGAGACCCAGTACTTC. Amino acids: CASRDGGAAETQYF.

The chain carries TRBV15 and TRBJ2-7; D may be TRBD2 (6 bases). This CDR3 has 15 amino acids. V shed 1 base and J shed 0 bases, with 10 bases lying between them. Germline CDR1 is LNHNV and CDR2 is YYDKDF (reference sequence). CDR3 residues: CATSRAGDSSYEQYF. The CDR3 DNA reads TGTGCCACCAGCAGAGCGGGGGATAGCTCCTACGAGCAGTACTTC.

The CDR3: CASSAGQDYGYTF. The DNA of the CDR3 is TGTGCCAGCAGCGCGGGACAAGACTATGGCTACACCTTC. V gene TRBV9 combines with J gene TRBJ1-2; D is perhaps TRBD1 (6 bases). Germline CDR1 and CDR2: SGDLS and YYNGEE. V was shortened by 3 bases and J by 3 bases, with 9 bases between the two germline ends. The CDR3 runs 13 residues.

The V call is TRBV5-5, the J call TRBJ2-7, with 11 bases aligning to TRBD1. Unmatched junction bases numbered 7, after V lost 4 bases and J lost 4 bases. Germline V lookup: CDR1 SGHKS, CDR2 YYEKEE (reference sequence). The CDR3 spans 15 residues. CDR3 amino acids: CASSAPGQGVYEQYF. CDR3 DNA: TGTGCCAGCAGCGCCCCGGGACAGGGGGTGTACGAGCAGTACTTC.

This clone was picked up one time. J is TRBJ1-5 and V is TRBV10-3; D is unresolved. This CDR3 is built from 14 residues. Germline V gene sequence: CDR1 ENHRY, CDR2 SYGVKD. The germline V and J ends were trimmed by 3 bases and 1 base, with 7 bases remaining between them. The CDR3 spells CAISDKRSNQPQHF. The CDR3 bases are TGTGCCATCAGTGATAAGAGGAGCAATCAGCCCCAGCATTTT.

The chain employs TRBV4-3 and TRBJ2-2; 7 nucleotides match TRBD1. V dropped 1 base and J dropped 4; count of bases not matched to a gene: 6. The CDR3 length is 16 residues. The germline CDR1 and CDR2 sequences are LGHNA and YSLEER. DNA for the CDR3: TGCGCCAGCAGCCAAGGGGCAGGGGGAATCACCGGGGAGCTGTTTTTT. It encodes CASSQGAGGITGELFF.

The chain joins TRBV11-1 to TRBJ2-7; 11 bases fit TRBD1. J was trimmed by 1 base and V by 4 bases; bases with no gene match: 3. The CDR3 length is 15 residues. Germline loops: CDR1 SGHAT, CDR2 FQDESV (reference sequence). CDR3 protein: CASSSRDRGSYEQYF. The DNA of the CDR3 is TGTGCCAGCAGCTCACGGGACAGGGGGTCCTACGAGCAGTACTTC.

The CDR3 sequence is CASSFNEAGELFF. CDR3 nucleotide sequence: TGTGCCAGCAGCTTTAATGAGGCCGGGGAGCTGTTTTTT. The chain recombines TRBV11-1 with TRBJ2-2; D remains ambiguous. The V gene's germline CDR1 is SGHAT and CDR2 FQDESV (reference sequence). The V gene lost 3 bases and the J gene lost 6 bases, with 8 bases spanning the gap. CDR3 length: 13 amino acids.

This chain connects TRBV5-1 to TRBJ2-7; 11 nucleotides match TRBD2. The CDR3 length is 13 residues. The junction had 3 bases not matched to a gene; V was cut back by 4 bases and J by 6 bases. Germline V gene lookup returns CDR1 SGHRS and CDR2 YFSETQ. The CDR3 sequence: CASSLGTSGEQYF. The CDR3 DNA follows: TGCGCCAGCAGCCTAGGGACTAGCGGCGAGCAGTACTTC.

V is TRBV9 and J is TRBJ2-1, with 9 positions matching TRBD2. The V segment lost 4 bases and the J segment 4 bases; nucleotides outside the gene matches: 6. Germline V gene data show CDR1 as SGDLS and CDR2 as YYNGEE. The CDR3 sequence is 15 residues long. CDR3 amino acids: CASSHGTSSYNEQFF. CDR3 nucleotide sequence: TGTGCCAGCAGCCACGGGACTAGCTCATACAATGAGCAGTTCTTC.

This rearrangement joins TRBV14 to TRBJ2-3, with 14 bases that match TRBD2. The CDR3 is made up of 18 amino acids. Germline CDR1 SGHDN, CDR2 FVKESK. V dropped 5 bases and J dropped 1; count of bases not matched to a gene: 8. CDR3: CASSSRSTSGGGTDTQYF. The CDR3 DNA sequence: TGTGCCAGCAGCTCAAGATCGACTAGCGGGGGGGGCACAGATACGCAGTATTTT.

This clone was counted a single time. This chain joins TRBV6-5 and TRBJ2-1; TRBD1 might be the D (5 bases). Germline V gives CDR1 MNHEY, CDR2 SVGAGI. With 5 bases removed from V and 5 bases from J, the gap between germline ends came to 16 bases. This CDR3 comprises 15 residues. The CDR3 reads CASSKQLTGNNEQFF. The CDR3 DNA sequence: TGTGCCAGCAGTAAGCAATTAACAGGAAACAATGAGCAGTTCTTC.

The table lists this clone with a few counts. The chain combines TRBV5-1 with TRBJ1-4; a weak D match, TRBD1 (5 bases). V was shortened by 5 bases and J by 5 bases, with 13 bases between the two germline ends. Germline CDR1 and CDR2: SGHRS and YFSETQ. There are 14 residues in the CDR3. The CDR3 protein is CASRWTTKNEKLFF. The CDR3 nucleotides are TGCGCCAGCAGATGGACAACTAAAAATGAAAAACTGTTTTTT.

V is TRBV10-3 and J is TRBJ2-1, with D unresolved. Germline-derived CDR1 and CDR2 are ENHRY and SYGVKD. The ends were cut back, 3 bases at V and 7 bases at J, with 22 bases in the middle. The CDR3 totals 17 residues. CDR3 nucleotides: TGTGCCATCAGTGACCGGGTACTTTTGCGAGTTTCGAATGAGCAGTTCTTC. As protein: CAISDRVLLRVSNEQFF.

This clone showed up just once. This CDR3 is CASSFGPGVGNTIYF. Here the CDR3 DNA reads TGTGCCAGCAGCTTTGGTCCAGGGGTCGGAAACACCATATATTTT. The chain links TRBV5-6 to TRBJ1-3, with D perhaps TRBD1 (6 bases). Germline loops: CDR1 SGHDT, CDR2 YYEEEE. This CDR3 has 15 residues. V lost 2 bases to trimming and J lost 4 bases, with 13 bases between them.

The rearrangement links TRBV19 to TRBJ2-7; the D gene is possibly TRBD1 (5 bases). Trimming pared 0 bases from V and 3 bases from J, leaving 9 bases between. This CDR3 has 14 amino acids. Germline values: CDR1 LNHDA, CDR2 SQIVND (reference sequence). The CDR3 DNA reads as TGTGCCAGTAGTATAGATCTAGACAGCTACGAGCAGTACTTC. Translation gives CASSIDLDSYEQYF. Based on the CDR3 plus reference TRBV19 and TRBJ2-7, the full variable domain is DGGITQSPKYLFRKEGQNVTLSCEQNLNHDAMYWYRQDPGQGLRLIYYSQIVNDFQKGDIAEGYSVSREKKESFPLTVTSAQKNPTAFYLCASSIDLDSYEQYFGPGTRLTVT.

The gene calls are TRBV7-8 and TRBJ2-1, with 10 bases aligning to TRBD1. With 2 bases clipped from V and 8 bases from J, the junction kept 9 bases outside the gene matches. CDR1 is SGHVS and CDR2 is FQNEAQ in the germline V gene. This CDR3 contains 16 residues. CDR3: CASSLNRGQGSYEQFF. The CDR3, as DNA: TGTGCCAGCAGCTTAAATAGGGGACAGGGGTCGTATGAGCAGTTCTTC.